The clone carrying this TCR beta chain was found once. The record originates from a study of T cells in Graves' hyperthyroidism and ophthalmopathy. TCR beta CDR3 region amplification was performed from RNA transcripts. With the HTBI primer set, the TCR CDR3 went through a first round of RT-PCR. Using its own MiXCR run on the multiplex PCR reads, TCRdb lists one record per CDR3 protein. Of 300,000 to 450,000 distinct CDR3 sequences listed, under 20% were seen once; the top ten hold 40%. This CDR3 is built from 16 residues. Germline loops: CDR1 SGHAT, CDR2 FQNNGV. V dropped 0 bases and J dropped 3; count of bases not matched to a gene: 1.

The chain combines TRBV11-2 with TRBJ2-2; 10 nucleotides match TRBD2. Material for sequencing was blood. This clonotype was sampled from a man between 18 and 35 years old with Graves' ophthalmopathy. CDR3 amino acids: CASSLELAGHTGELFF. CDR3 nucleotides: TGTGCCAGCAGCTTAGAACTAGCGGGGCACACCGGGGAGCTGTTTTTT.